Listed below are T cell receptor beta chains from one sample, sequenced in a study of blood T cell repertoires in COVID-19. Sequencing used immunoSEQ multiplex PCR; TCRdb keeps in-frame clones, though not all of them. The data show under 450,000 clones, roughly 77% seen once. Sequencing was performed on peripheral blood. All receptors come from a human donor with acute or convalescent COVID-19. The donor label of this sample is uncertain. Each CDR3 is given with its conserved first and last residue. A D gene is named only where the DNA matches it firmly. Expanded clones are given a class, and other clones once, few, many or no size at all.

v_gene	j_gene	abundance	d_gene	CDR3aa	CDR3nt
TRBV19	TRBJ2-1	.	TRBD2	CASSIGGGSVREQFF	TGTGCCAGTAGTATAGGCGGCGGGAGCGTTCGTGAGCAGTTCTTC
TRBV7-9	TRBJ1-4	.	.	CASSSEEKLFF	TGTGCCAGCAGCTCGGAGGAAAAACTGTTTTTT
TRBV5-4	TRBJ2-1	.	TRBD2	CASSLRSGGAKDEQFF	TGTGCCAGCAGCTTGCGTAGCGGGGGGGCTAAGGATGAGCAGTTCTTC
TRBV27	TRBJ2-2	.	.	CASSLRTDTGELFF	TGTGCCAGCAGTTTAAGAACAGACACCGGGGAGCTGTTTTTT
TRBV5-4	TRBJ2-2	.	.	CASSPSATNTGELFF	TGTGCCAGCAGCCCCAGCGCTACGAACACCGGGGAGCTGTTTTTT
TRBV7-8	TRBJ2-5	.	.	CASSPRLLAGGATETQYF	TGTGCCAGCAGCCCCCGGCTTTTGGCCGGGGGTGCTACAGAGACCCAGTACTTC
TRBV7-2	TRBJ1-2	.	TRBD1	CASSAPGQGYGYTF	TGTGCCAGCAGCGCCCCGGGACAGGGCTATGGCTACACCTTC
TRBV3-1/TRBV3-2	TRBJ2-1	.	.	CASSQATWSNEQFF	TGTGCCAGCAGCCAAGCAACCTGGAGCAATGAGCAGTTCTTC
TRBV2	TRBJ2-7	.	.	CASSEGAQGSYEQYF	TGTGCCAGCAGTGAAGGGGCCCAGGGCTCCTACGAGCAGTACTTC
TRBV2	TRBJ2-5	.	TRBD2	CASSVSGRPPETQYF	TGTGCCAGCAGTGTCAGCGGGAGGCCCCCAGAGACCCAGTACTTC
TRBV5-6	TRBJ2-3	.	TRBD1	CASSTEQGWGTDTQYF	TGTGCCAGCAGCACTGAACAGGGGTGGGGCACAGATACGCAGTATTTT
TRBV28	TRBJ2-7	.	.	CASSLDSSIFYEQYF	TGTGCCAGCAGTTTAGACAGTTCGATTTTCTACGAGCAGTACTTC
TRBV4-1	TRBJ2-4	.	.	CASSQVGQGGNIQYF	TGCGCCAGCAGCCAAGTCGGGCAGGGTGGAAACATTCAGTACTTC
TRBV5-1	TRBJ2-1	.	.	CASSPPVGLQDEQFF	TGCGCCAGCAGCCCCCCGGTTGGATTACAGGATGAGCAGTTCTTC
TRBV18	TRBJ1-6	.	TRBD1	CASFPGQTFNSPLHF	TGTGCCAGCTTCCCGGGACAGACCTTTAATTCACCCCTCCACTTT
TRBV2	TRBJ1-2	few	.	CASTPPLGFYTF	TGTGCCAGCACCCCTCCCCTGGGCTTCTACACCTTC
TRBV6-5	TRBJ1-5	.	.	CASSPGLGGNQPQHF	TGTGCCAGCAGTCCCGGGCTCGGGGGCAATCAGCCCCAGCATTTT
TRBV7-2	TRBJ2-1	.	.	CASRWQGRSNEQFF	TGTGCCAGCCGATGGCAGGGAAGATCGAATGAGCAGTTCTTC
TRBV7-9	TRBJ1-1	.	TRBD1	CASSFHVSDRGNTEAFF	TGTGCCAGCAGCTTCCACGTCAGCGACAGGGGGAACACTGAAGCTTTCTTT
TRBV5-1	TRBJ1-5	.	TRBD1	CASSQTGVANQPQHF	TGCGCCAGCAGCCAAACAGGGGTCGCTAATCAGCCCCAGCATTTT
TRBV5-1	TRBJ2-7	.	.	CASSRLSAWDEQYF	TGCGCCAGCAGCCGGTTGAGCGCCTGGGACGAGCAGTACTTC
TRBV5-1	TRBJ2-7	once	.	CASRYRWEVGYEQYF	TGCGCCAGCAGATATCGGTGGGAGGTAGGCTACGAGCAGTACTTC
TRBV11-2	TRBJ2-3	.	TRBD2	CASSLRGPPLAGGPWTQYF	TGTGCCAGCAGCTTAAGGGGCCCCCCACTAGCGGGAGGGCCATGGACGCAGTATTTT
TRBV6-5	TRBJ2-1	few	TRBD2	CASSYSLAGGLNEQFF	TGTGCCAGCAGTTACTCTTTAGCGGGGGGTTTGAATGAGCAGTTCTTC
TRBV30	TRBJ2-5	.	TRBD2	CAWGVPGGSMPQYF	TGTGCCTGGGGGGTCCCGGGGGGATCGATGCCCCAGTACTTC
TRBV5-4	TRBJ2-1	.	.	CASRTGESSYNEQFF	TGTGCCAGCAGGACAGGCGAAAGCTCCTACAATGAGCAGTTCTTC
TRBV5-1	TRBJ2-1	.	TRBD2	CASSLGGLAGGRTNEQFF	TGCGCCAGCAGCTTGGGGGGACTAGCGGGAGGGAGGACCAATGAGCAGTTCTTC
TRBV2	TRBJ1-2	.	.	CASSPDRRYGYTF	TGTGCCAGCAGTCCAGACAGGCGATATGGCTACACCTTC
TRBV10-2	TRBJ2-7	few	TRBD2	CASRDTSGEQYF	TGCGCCAGCAGAGACACTAGCGGCGAGCAGTACTTC
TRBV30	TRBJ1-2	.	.	CAYTRQLRWYGYTF	TGTGCTTATACCCGACAGTTGAGATGGTATGGCTACACCTTC
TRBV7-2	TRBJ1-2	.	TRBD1	CASSLGGGQAAASYGYTF	TGTGCCAGCAGCTTAGGGGGGGGACAGGCCGCCGCCTCCTATGGCTACACCTTC
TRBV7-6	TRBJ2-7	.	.	CASSLVTGAHSVWGEQYF	TGTGCCAGCAGCTTAGTAACGGGAGCTCACTCAGTATGGGGCGAGCAGTACTTC
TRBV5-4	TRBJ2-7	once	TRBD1	CASSRDSREQYF	TGTGCCAGCAGCCGGGACAGTCGCGAGCAGTACTTC
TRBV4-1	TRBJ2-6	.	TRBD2	CASSQVPSGGLSGANVLTF	TGCGCCAGCAGCCAAGTCCCTAGCGGGGGCCTCTCTGGGGCCAACGTCCTGACTTTC
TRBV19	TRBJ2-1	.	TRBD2	CATRGSYRDNEQFF	TGTGCCACCCGCGGGAGCTACAGAGACAATGAGCAGTTCTTC
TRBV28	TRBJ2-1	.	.	CASSFGSVSSYNEQFF	TGTGCCAGCAGTTTCGGGTCGGTTAGCTCCTACAATGAGCAGTTCTTC
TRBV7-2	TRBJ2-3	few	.	CASSSYSGTDTQYF	TGTGCCAGCAGCTCCTATAGCGGCACAGATACGCAGTATTTT
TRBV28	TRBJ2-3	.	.	CASSSPGLPTDTQYF	TGTGCCAGCAGTTCCCCAGGACTACCCACAGATACGCAGTATTTT
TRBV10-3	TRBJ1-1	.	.	CAISERGVMNTEAFF	TGTGCCATCAGTGAGCGCGGTGTCATGAACACTGAAGCTTTCTTT
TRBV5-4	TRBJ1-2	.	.	CASSFGPTRGNGYTF	TGTGCCAGCAGCTTTGGGCCAACCAGGGGTAATGGCTACACCTTC
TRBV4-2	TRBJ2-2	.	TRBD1	CASSQPDRAVGELFF	TGTGCCAGCAGCCAACCTGACAGGGCGGTCGGGGAGCTGTTTTTT
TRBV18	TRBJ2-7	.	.	CASSVDRTGEQYF	TGTGCCAGCTCAGTTGACAGGACGGGGGAGCAGTACTTC
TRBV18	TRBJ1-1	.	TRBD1	CASSPRGTENTEAFF	TGTGCCAGCTCACCACGTGGGACAGAAAACACTGAAGCTTTCTTT
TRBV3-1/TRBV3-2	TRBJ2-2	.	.	CASSQPRMGAPTGELFF	TGTGCCAGCAGCCAACCTAGGATGGGGGCGCCCACCGGGGAGCTGTTTTTT
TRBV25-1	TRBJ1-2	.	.	CASSEFSKGVDYGYTF	TGTGCCAGCAGTGAATTCTCTAAAGGGGTGGACTATGGCTACACCTTC
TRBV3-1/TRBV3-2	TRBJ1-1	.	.	CASQETGKAFF	TGTGCCAGCCAAGAAACAGGGAAGGCTTTCTTT
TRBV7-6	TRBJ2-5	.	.	CASSPSAGSQETQYF	TGTGCCAGCAGTCCTTCGGCGGGATCCCAAGAGACCCAGTACTTC
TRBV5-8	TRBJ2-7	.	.	CASSLGQFFKQYF	TGTGCCAGCAGCCTCGGACAGTTTTTTAAGCAGTACTTC
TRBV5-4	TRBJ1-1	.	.	CASSPDSYEAFF	TGTGCCAGCAGCCCGGACAGTTACGAAGCTTTCTTT
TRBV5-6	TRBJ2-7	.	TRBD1	CASTRQGSYEQYF	TGTGCCAGCACCCGACAGGGCAGCTACGAGCAGTACTTC